This TCR beta chain was recovered during a study of Ad26.COV2.S vaccination and SARS-CoV-2 variants. Findings and caveats of the study: The study found similar non-spike TCR breadth in vaccine and placebo recipients. There was a possibility that the TCR breadth and depth analyses underestimated total T cell responses.

Repertoires were generated with immunoSEQ multiplex PCR, while TCRdb's copy carries only in-frame clones and drops some. The sample lists 85,000 to 95,000 clones; 82% were seen once. A word on this clone: Its antigen is undetermined.

V was shortened by 4 bases and J by 6 bases, with 14 bases between the two germline ends. The CDR3 runs to 14 residues. CDR1 SGHDT and CDR2 YYEEEE come from the germline V gene. Material: peripheral blood, obtained after recovery from COVID-19. The J gene is TRBJ1-3, the V gene TRBV5-6; possible D gene TRBD1, 6 bases. The receptor was derived from a human donor who had recovered from COVID-19. CDR3: CASSLTGYSNTIYF. The CDR3 nucleotides read TGTGCCAGCAGCCTAACAGGGTATTCAAACACCATATATTTT.